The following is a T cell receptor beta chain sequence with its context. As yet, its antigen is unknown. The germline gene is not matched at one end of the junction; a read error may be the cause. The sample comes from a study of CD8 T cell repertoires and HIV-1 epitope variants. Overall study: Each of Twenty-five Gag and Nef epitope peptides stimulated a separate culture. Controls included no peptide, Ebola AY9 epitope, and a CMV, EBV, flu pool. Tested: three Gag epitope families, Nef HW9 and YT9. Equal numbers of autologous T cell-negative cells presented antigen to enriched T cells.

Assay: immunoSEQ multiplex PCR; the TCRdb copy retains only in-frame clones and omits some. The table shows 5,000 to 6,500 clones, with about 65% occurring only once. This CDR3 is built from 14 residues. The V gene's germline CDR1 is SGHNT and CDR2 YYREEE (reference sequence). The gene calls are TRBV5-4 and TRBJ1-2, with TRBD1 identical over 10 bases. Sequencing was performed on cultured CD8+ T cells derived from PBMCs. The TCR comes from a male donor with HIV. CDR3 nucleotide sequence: TGTGCCAGCAGCGATCCCGGGACAGGGGTCCTCGGTGCCTTC. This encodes CASSDPGTGVLGAF.